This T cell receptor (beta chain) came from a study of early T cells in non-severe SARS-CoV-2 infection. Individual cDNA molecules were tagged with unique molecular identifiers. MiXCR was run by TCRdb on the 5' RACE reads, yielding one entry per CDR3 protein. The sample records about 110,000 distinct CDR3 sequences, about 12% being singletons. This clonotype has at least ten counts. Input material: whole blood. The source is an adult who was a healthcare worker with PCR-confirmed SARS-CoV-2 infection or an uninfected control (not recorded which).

DNA of the CDR3: TGCGCCAGCAGCCACGGACTCATTCCGATACCCCCCAACACCGGGGAGCTGTTTTTT. Protein sequence: CASSHGLIPIPPNTGELFF. This sequence joins TRBV5-1 and TRBJ2-2, with D perhaps TRBD2 (5 bases). V lost 4 bases, J lost 2 bases, and 24 bases lay in between. The CDR3 length is 19 residues. The germline V gene has CDR1 SGHRS and CDR2 YFSETQ.